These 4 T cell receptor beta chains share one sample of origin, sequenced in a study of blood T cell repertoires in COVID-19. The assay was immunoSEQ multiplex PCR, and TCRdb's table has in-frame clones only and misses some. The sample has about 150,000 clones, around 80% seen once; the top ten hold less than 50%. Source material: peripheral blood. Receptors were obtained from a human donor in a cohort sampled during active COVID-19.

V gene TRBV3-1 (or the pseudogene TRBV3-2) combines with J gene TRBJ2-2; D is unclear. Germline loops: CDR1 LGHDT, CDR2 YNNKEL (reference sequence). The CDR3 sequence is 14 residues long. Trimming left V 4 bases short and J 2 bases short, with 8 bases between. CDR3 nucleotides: TGTGCCAGCAGCCCAGTGCCTAACACCGGGGAGCTGTTTTTT. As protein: CASSPVPNTGELFF.

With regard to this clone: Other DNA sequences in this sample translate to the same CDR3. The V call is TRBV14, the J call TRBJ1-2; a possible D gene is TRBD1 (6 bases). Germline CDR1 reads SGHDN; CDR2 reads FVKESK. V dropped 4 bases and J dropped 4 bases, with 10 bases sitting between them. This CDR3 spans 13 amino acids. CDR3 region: CASSPQGSYGYTF. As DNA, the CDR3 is TGTGCCAGCAGCCCACAGGGTTCCTATGGCTACACCTTC.

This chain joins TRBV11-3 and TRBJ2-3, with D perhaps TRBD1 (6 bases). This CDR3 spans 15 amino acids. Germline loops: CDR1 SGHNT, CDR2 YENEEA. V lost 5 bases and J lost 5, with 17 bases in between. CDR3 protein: CASSPLLGAVDTQYF. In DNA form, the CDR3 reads TGTGCCAGCAGCCCCCTTCTGGGGGCGGTAGATACGCAGTATTTT.

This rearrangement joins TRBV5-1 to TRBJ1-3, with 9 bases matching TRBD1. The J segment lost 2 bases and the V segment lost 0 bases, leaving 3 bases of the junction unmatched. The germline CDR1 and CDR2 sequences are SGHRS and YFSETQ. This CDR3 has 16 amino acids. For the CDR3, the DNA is TGCGCCAGCAGCTTGGAGTGGGACAGGGCTGGAAACACCATATATTTT. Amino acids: CASSLEWDRAGNTIYF.